This TCR beta chain derives from a study of blood T cell repertoires in COVID-19. In germline, CDR1 is KGHSH, CDR2 LQKENI. Trimming shortened V by 6 bases and J by 5 bases, and 23 bases separated the two germline ends. The CDR3 runs to 17 residues. This table comes from immunoSEQ multiplex PCR, and its TCRdb copy is limited to in-frame clones, with some not included. The sample holds tens of thousands of clones; 85% to 90% are singletons and the top ten take 9.5% to 13%. Sequencing input: peripheral blood. This TCR was sampled from a man aged 70 or older with acute or convalescent COVID-19. V usage is TRBV18 and J usage is TRBJ1-5, with unresolved D. The CDR3 region is CASSERWSGGTDQPQHF. As DNA, the CDR3 is TGTGCCAGCTCCGAAAGGTGGAGTGGAGGCACGGATCAGCCCCAGCATTTT.